The T cell receptor (beta chain) under discussion was sequenced for a study of molecular identifiers for immune sequencing clone quantification. About the research overall: RNA, taken in replicates from approximately 20,000 or 98,000 naive CD8 cells, was split five ways, with four sequenced.

Ten or more counts support this clonotype. What it binds is unknown. Bulk libraries came from a prior protocol with listed TCR primers. Using its own MiXCR run on the PCR reads, TCRdb lists one record per CDR3 protein. The sample records roughly 320,000 distinct CDR3 sequences, around a fifth being singletons. Germline V gene data show CDR1 as MGHRA and CDR2 as YSYEKL. The V and J ends lost 1 base and 11 bases, in that order; junction bases with no gene match: 11. The CDR3 is made up of 15 amino acids. Sorting selected naive CD8 T cells with a CD8+CD4-CCR7+CD45RA+ phenotype. Whole-study findings and limits: Under 1% of molecules in naive cells, but over 99% of effector molecules, belonged to clones above 20 RNA copies.

Sequencing used naive CD8+ T cells from blood, with Jurkat cell RNA spiked in. Stated subset: FACS-sorted CD8+CD4-CCR7+CD45RA+ naive T cells. The clonotype originates from a human donor in good health. Some libraries in this study had Jurkat cell RNA spiked in. This rearrangement joins TRBV4-1 to TRBJ2-7, with 10 bases lining up with TRBD1. This CDR3 reads CASSQGQGAGWEKYF. The CDR3 coding sequence is TGCGCCAGCAGCCAAGGACAGGGGGCTGGGTGGGAGAAGTACTTC.